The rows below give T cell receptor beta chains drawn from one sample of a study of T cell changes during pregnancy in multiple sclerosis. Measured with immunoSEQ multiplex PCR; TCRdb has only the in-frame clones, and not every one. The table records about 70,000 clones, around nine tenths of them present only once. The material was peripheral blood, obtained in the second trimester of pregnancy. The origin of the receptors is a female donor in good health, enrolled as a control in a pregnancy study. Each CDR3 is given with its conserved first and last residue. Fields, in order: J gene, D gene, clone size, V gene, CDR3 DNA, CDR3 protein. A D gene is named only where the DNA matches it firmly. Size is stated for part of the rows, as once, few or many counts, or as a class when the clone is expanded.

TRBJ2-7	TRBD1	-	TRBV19	TGTGCCAGTAGTACGCTCTGGGACAGGGCAGGAGAGCAGTACTTC	CASSTLWDRAGEQYF
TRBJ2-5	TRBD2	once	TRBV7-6	TGTGCCAGCAGCACCCGGACTAGCGTCGAGACCCAGTACTTC	CASSTRTSVETQYF
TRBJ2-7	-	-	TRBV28	TGTGCCAGCAGTTTACCACAGCCTTCTTCTTCCTACGAGCAGTACTTC	CASSLPQPSSSYEQYF
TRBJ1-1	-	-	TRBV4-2	TGTGCCAGCAGCCAAGATTTAGGACAGAACACTGAAGCTTTCTTT	CASSQDLGQNTEAFF
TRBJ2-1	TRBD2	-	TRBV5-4	TGTGCCAGCAGCATCGGACTAGCCAATGAGCAGTTCTTC	CASSIGLANEQFF
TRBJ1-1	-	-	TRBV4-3	TGCGCCAGCAGCAGCCAAACAGGGAACACTGAAGCTTTCTTT	CASSSQTGNTEAFF
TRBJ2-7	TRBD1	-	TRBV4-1	TGCGCCAGCAGCCAAGCCCCGGGACAGGGGCTCTACGAGCAGTACTTC	CASSQAPGQGLYEQYF
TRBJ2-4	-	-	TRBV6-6	TGTGCCAGCACTTTGGGTTCCCAGGGGGCCAAAAACATTCAGTACTTC	CASTLGSQGAKNIQYF
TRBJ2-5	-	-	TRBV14	TGTGCCAGCAGCCCCGGACAGAGTGCGCAAGAGACCCAGTACTTC	CASSPGQSAQETQYF
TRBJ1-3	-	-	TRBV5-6	TGTGCCAGCAGCTTGGGGAACAGGAACTCTGGAAACACCATATATTTT	CASSLGNRNSGNTIYF
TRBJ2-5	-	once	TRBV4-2	TGTGCCAGCAGCCAAGAACAGAAGCAAGAGACCCAGTACTTC	CASSQEQKQETQYF
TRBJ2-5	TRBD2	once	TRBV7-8	TGTGCCAGCAGCCATTCGGGGGGGGCGCCCCGAGAGACCCAGTACTTC	CASSHSGGAPRETQYF
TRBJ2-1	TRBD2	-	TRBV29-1	TGCAGCGTGCCGCGGGGGGGCATTTTCAATGAGCAGTTCTTC	CSVPRGGIFNEQFF
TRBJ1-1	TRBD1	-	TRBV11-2	TGTGCCAGCACCCGTACAGGGGGCGGAACTGAAGCTTTCTTT	CASTRTGGGTEAFF
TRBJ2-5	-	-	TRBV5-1	TGCGCCAGCAGCCCAAGACTGGCTGAAGAGACCCAGTACTTC	CASSPRLAEETQYF
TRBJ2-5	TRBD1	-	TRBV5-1	TGCGCCAGCAGCTTGGGGGGAACAGGGGGCGCAGAGACCCAGTACTTC	CASSLGGTGGAETQYF
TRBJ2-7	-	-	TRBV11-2	TGTGCCAGCAGCCTAAGTCGATACGAGCAGTACTTC	CASSLSRYEQYF
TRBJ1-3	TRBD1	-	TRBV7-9	TGTGCCAGCAGCCGAACCCGGGACAGGGGGAATGGAAACACCATATATTTT	CASSRTRDRGNGNTIYF
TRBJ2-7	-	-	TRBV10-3	TGTGCCATCAGTGAAACGGAGGGGCCTTACGAGCAGTACTTC	CAISETEGPYEQYF
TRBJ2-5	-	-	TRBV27	TGTGCCAGCAGTCCCACGTGGGCAATTCAAGAGACCCAGTACTTC	CASSPTWAIQETQYF
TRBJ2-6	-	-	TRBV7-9	TGTGCCAGCAGCTCCCTCCGGAGGGGTACCTCTGGGGCCAACGTCCTGACTTTC	CASSSLRRGTSGANVLTF
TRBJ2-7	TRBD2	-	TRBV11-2	TGTGCCAGCAGCTCCTCTAGCGGGGGCTACGAGCAGTACTTC	CASSSSSGGYEQYF
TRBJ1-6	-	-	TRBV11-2	TGTGCCAGCAGCTTAGAGCGGACAATCAATTCACCCCTCCACTTT	CASSLERTINSPLHF
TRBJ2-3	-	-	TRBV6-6	TGTGCCAGCAAATTCCCGCGGGCCTCAGATACGCAGTATTTT	CASKFPRASDTQYF
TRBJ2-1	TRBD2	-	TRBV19	TGTGCCAGTAAAAGCGGGGGGACCTACAATGAGCAGTTCTTC	CASKSGGTYNEQFF
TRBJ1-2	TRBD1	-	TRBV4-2	TGTGCCAGCAGCCAGGAAGACAGGGTTCAAGGCTACACCTTC	CASSQEDRVQGYTF
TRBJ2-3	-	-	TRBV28	TGTGCCAGCAGTACACTAGAGGTGGTCGAGGATACGCAGTATTTT	CASSTLEVVEDTQYF
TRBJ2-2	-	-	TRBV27	TGTGCCAGCACCATAGGGGGGGCGCGTACCGGGGAGCTGTTTTTT	CASTIGGARTGELFF
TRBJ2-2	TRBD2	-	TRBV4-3	TGCGCCAGCAGCCCCGGACTAGCGGGGGCCTTCGGGGAGCTGTTTTTT	CASSPGLAGAFGELFF
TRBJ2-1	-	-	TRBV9	TGTGCCAGCAGCGTAACAGGGTCCAATGAGCAGTTCTTC	CASSVTGSNEQFF
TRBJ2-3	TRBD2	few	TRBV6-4	TGTGCCAGCAGTGAGAGCGGGGGGGCCGCGGATACGCAGTATTTT	CASSESGGAADTQYF
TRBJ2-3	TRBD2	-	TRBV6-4	TGTGCCAGCAGTGACGGCGGGGGGGCAGATACGCAGTATTTT	CASSDGGGADTQYF
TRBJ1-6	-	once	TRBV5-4	TGTGCCAGCAGCCAAACCCCGGGATCCTATAATTCACCCCTCCACTTT	CASSQTPGSYNSPLHF
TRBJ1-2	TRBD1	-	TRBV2	TGTGCCAGCAGCCGGGACAGGGTATTCTATGGCTACACCTTC	CASSRDRVFYGYTF
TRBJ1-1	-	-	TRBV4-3	TGCGCCAGCAGCCAAGATTCAGGGCGGGCTTTCTTT	CASSQDSGRAFF
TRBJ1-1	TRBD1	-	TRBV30	TGTGCCTGGGCCGGACAGGGGGCGGCTTTCTTT	CAWAGQGAAFF
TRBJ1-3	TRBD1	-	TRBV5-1	TGCGCCAGTACGGACAGGGGAAGCTCTGGAAACACCATATATTTT	CASTDRGSSGNTIYF
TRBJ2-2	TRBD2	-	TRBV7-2	TGTGCCAGCAGCGCACTAGCGGGGGGGAGGGTCGGGGAGCTGTTTTTT	CASSALAGGRVGELFF
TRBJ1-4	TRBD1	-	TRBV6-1	TGTGCCAGCAGTGGCCGGACAGGGTGGGTTGAAAAACTGTTTTTT	CASSGRTGWVEKLFF
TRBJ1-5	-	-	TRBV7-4	TGTGCCAGCAGCTTAGCGGGACTCCCGGGGAGCAATCAGCCCCAGCATTTT	CASSLAGLPGSNQPQHF
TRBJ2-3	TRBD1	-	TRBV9	TGTGCCAGCAGCCTGACGACAGGGACGGCGGCAGATACGCAGTATTTT	CASSLTTGTAADTQYF
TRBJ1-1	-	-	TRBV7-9	TGTGCCAGCAGCTTAACGGAGAAAGCTTTCTTT	CASSLTEKAFF
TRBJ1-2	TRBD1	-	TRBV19	TGTGCCAGCACCGGGACAGGGGCCCTGTATGGCTACACCTTC	CASTGTGALYGYTF
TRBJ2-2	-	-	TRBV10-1	TGCGCCAGCAGTGATCGAGGGAACCACGGGGAGCTGTTTTTT	CASSDRGNHGELFF
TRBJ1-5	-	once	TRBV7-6	TGTGCCAGCAGCCACCGTGGAGGAGCCCAGCATTTT	CASSHRGGAQHF
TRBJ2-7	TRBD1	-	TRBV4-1	TGCGCCAGCAGCCAAAGGTTCGGGCAGGGGGCCTACGAGCAGTACTTC	CASSQRFGQGAYEQYF
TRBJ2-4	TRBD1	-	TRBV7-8	TGTGCCAGCAGCCTTGGACAGGGAAACATTCAGTACTTC	CASSLGQGNIQYF
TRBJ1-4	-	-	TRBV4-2	TGTGCCAGCAGCCAAGATCCAGGGTTGGGTGAAAAACTGTTTTTT	CASSQDPGLGEKLFF
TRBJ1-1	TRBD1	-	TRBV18	TGTGCCAGCTCACCGGGACAGGCGGTATTGAACACTGAAGCTTTCTTT	CASSPGQAVLNTEAFF
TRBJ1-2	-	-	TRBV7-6	TGTGCCAGCAGCCCCGAGACAGGTTCTAACTATGGCTACACCTTC	CASSPETGSNYGYTF
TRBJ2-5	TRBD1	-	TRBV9	TGTGCCAGCAGCCTCGGGACAGCTGGGGAGGAGACCCAGTACTTC	CASSLGTAGEETQYF
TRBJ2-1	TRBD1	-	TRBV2	TGTGCCAGCAGTAACAGGGGAACTCAAGTCAACAATGAGCAGTTCTTC	CASSNRGTQVNNEQFF
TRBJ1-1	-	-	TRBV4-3	TGCGCCAGCAGCCCCCTGACAAGAAACACTGAAGCTTTCTTT	CASSPLTRNTEAFF